This TCR beta chain appears in the sequencing data of a study of blood T cell repertoires in COVID-19. Across the whole study: Acute and convalescent COVID-19 specimens originated in the United States, Italy and Spain.

How the authors handled the data: Researchers report that nucleated cell counts were estimated from reference gene primer amplification. Repertoires were generated with immunoSEQ multiplex PCR, while TCRdb's copy carries only in-frame clones and drops some. V, J and clone size are those of that table, while D and trimming were read from the DNA. The data contain 300,000 to 350,000 clones, 90% of them singletons. Trimming took 2 bases from V and 8 from J; bases not matched to a gene: 7. CDR3 length: 15 amino acids. This TCR was recovered from a woman aged 30 to 39 with COVID-19, enrolled during active disease. The chain combines TRBV5-3 with TRBJ1-4; 9 positions agree with TRBD1. TRBV5-3 is sorted into the ORF group, with uncertain function. The specimen was peripheral blood. The CDR3 DNA reads TGTGCCAGAAGCTTTTGGGGACAGGGCCGAGAAAAACTGTTTTTT. Protein sequence: CARSFWGQGREKLFF.